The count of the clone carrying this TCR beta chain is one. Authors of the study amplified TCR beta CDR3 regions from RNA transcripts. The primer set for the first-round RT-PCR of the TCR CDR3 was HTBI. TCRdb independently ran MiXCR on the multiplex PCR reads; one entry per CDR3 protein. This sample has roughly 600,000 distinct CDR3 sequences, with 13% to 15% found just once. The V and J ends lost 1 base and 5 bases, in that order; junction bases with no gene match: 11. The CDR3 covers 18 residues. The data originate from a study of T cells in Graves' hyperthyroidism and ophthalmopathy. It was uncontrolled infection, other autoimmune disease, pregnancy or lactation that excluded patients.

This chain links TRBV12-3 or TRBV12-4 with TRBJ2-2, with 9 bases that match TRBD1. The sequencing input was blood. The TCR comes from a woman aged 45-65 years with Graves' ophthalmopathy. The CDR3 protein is CASSLGQGAGTGTGELFF. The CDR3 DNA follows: TGTGCCAGCAGTTTAGGGCAGGGAGCCGGGACAGGGACCGGGGAGCTGTTTTTT.